These T cell receptor beta chains were read from a single sample in a study of blood T cell repertoires in COVID-19. Generated by immunoSEQ multiplex PCR, the TCRdb table keeps only in-frame clones and is missing some. The sample has about 370,000 clones; 89% are singletons. The sample was peripheral blood. The receptor source for this set is a woman in her 30s with COVID-19, enrolled during active disease. The CDR3 runs from the conserved cysteine through the conserved F or W. The order of the fields is D gene, J gene, V gene, clone size, CDR3 protein, CDR3 DNA. The D gene is left open where the match is weak. The size field is filled for only some rows; it gives once, few, many or a size class.

D: TRBD1; J: TRBJ2-1; V: TRBV7-2; size: .; CDR3: CASSLEGTGLYNEQFF; DNA: TGTGCCAGCAGCTTAGAGGGGACAGGGCTCTACAATGAGCAGTTCTTC
D: .; J: TRBJ2-1; V: TRBV20-1; size: .; CDR3: CSRSGGNEQFF; DNA: TGCAGCCGGTCTGGCGGCAATGAGCAGTTCTTC
D: .; J: TRBJ2-2; V: TRBV5-1; size: .; CDR3: CASSLPVGVGNTGELFF; DNA: TGCGCCAGCAGCCTCCCGGTCGGGGTGGGGAACACCGGGGAGCTGTTTTTT
D: TRBD1; J: TRBJ1-6; V: TRBV27; size: .; CDR3: CASSLEWAAGGYNSPLHF; DNA: TGTGCCAGCAGTTTAGAGTGGGCGGCAGGGGGTTATAATTCACCCCTCCACTTT
D: TRBD2; J: TRBJ2-1; V: TRBV10-3; size: .; CDR3: CAIPSSGGPNEQFF; DNA: TGTGCCATCCCGTCCAGCGGGGGACCCAATGAGCAGTTCTTC
D: .; J: TRBJ1-4; V: TRBV4-1; size: .; CDR3: CASSQEIGGPRKLFF; DNA: TGCGCCAGCAGCCAAGAAATCGGCGGGCCCCGAAAACTGTTTTTT
D: .; J: TRBJ2-7; V: TRBV4-3; size: .; CDR3: CASSQDWGAYEQYF; DNA: TGCGCCAGCAGCCAAGATTGGGGGGCCTACGAGCAGTACTTC
D: .; J: TRBJ2-7; V: TRBV4-3; size: .; CDR3: CASSQVPTGTEQYF; DNA: TGCGCCAGCAGCCAAGTGCCAACAGGGACGGAGCAGTACTTC
D: .; J: TRBJ1-1; V: TRBV7-9; size: few; CDR3: CASSPTGSTEAFF; DNA: TGTGCCAGCAGCCCAACAGGGAGCACTGAAGCTTTCTTT
D: TRBD2; J: TRBJ2-2; V: TRBV10-3; size: .; CDR3: CAISEPPLAGAGELFF; DNA: TGTGCCATCAGTGAACCTCCACTAGCGGGGGCCGGGGAGCTGTTTTTT
D: .; J: TRBJ2-2; V: TRBV11-3; size: .; CDR3: CASSLKVWGRTPGELFF; DNA: TGTGCCAGCAGCTTAAAGGTTTGGGGCAGAACCCCCGGGGAGCTGTTTTTT
D: .; J: TRBJ1-2; V: TRBV15; size: .; CDR3: CATSRDQTESYGYTF; DNA: TGTGCCACCAGCAGAGATCAGACAGAGAGCTATGGCTACACCTTC
D: TRBD1; J: TRBJ1-2; V: TRBV7-9; size: .; CDR3: CASSLAGTVPNYGYTF; DNA: TGTGCCAGCAGCTTAGCGGGGACAGTTCCGAACTATGGCTACACCTTC
D: TRBD2; J: TRBJ2-1; V: TRBV25-1; size: .; CDR3: CASSELSGGLRNEQFF; DNA: TGTGCCAGCAGTGAATTGAGCGGGGGCCTTCGGAATGAGCAGTTCTTC
D: .; J: TRBJ1-1; V: TRBV7-2; size: .; CDR3: CASSLLGNRANEAFF; DNA: TGTGCCAGCAGCTTACTGGGGAACAGGGCGAATGAAGCTTTCTTT
D: TRBD2; J: TRBJ2-7; V: TRBV7-2; size: .; CDR3: CASRLRSGVLAEQYF; DNA: TGTGCCAGCAGACTTCGTAGCGGGGTGTTAGCCGAGCAGTACTTC
D: TRBD1; J: TRBJ2-7; V: TRBV4-3; size: .; CDR3: CASSQGGQGGYEQYF; DNA: TGCGCCAGCAGCCAGGGAGGACAGGGTGGCTACGAGCAGTACTTC
D: .; J: TRBJ2-6; V: TRBV13; size: .; CDR3: CASRRTGYSGANVLTF; DNA: TGTGCCAGCAGGAGAACAGGGTACTCTGGGGCCAACGTCCTGACTTTC
D: .; J: TRBJ2-2; V: TRBV10-3; size: .; CDR3: CAISGGPNTGELFF; DNA: TGTGCCATCAGCGGGGGACCGAACACCGGGGAGCTGTTTTTT
D: .; J: TRBJ2-2; V: TRBV5-5; size: .; CDR3: CASDNRDNLLTGELFF; DNA: TGTGCCAGCGACAACCGGGACAACCTACTCACCGGGGAGCTGTTTTTT
D: TRBD2; J: TRBJ2-5; V: TRBV6-2/TRBV6-3; size: .; CDR3: CASSYSALAGPETQYF; DNA: TGTGCCAGCAGTTACTCGGCGCTAGCGGGGCCAGAGACCCAGTACTTC
D: .; J: TRBJ1-4; V: TRBV30; size: .; CDR3: CAWATDSTNEKLFF; DNA: TGTGCCTGGGCCACGGACTCAACTAATGAAAAACTGTTTTTT
D: .; J: TRBJ1-4; V: TRBV2; size: once; CDR3: CASSASIQPSNEKLFF; DNA: TGTGCCAGCAGTGCCTCGATACAACCCTCTAATGAAAAACTGTTTTTT
D: .; J: TRBJ1-1; V: TRBV19; size: .; CDR3: CASHKEAFF; DNA: TGTGCCAGCCACAAGGAAGCTTTCTTT
D: TRBD2; J: TRBJ2-1; V: TRBV10-3; size: .; CDR3: CAISGASSGSPSYNEQFF; DNA: TGTGCCATCAGTGGGGCGTCTAGCGGGTCTCCATCGTACAATGAGCAGTTCTTC
D: .; J: TRBJ2-4; V: TRBV28; size: .; CDR3: CASSRHSKNIQYF; DNA: TGTGCCAGCAGCCGACACTCCAAAAACATTCAGTACTTC
D: .; J: TRBJ1-2; V: TRBV6-5; size: .; CDR3: CASSYASGRQHYGYTF; DNA: TGTGCCAGCAGTTACGCTTCGGGTAGGCAGCACTATGGCTACACCTTC
D: .; J: TRBJ2-7; V: TRBV27; size: .; CDR3: CASSVLGQGIYEQYF; DNA: TGTGCCAGCAGTGTACTAGGGCAGGGGATATACGAGCAGTACTTC
D: TRBD2; J: TRBJ2-1; V: TRBV7-9; size: .; CDR3: CASSLVGGGPEWDEQFF; DNA: TGTGCCAGCAGCTTAGTTGGGGGAGGGCCTGAGTGGGATGAGCAGTTCTTC
D: TRBD1; J: TRBJ2-5; V: TRBV6-5; size: .; CDR3: CASSYGVGTGSETQYF; DNA: TGTGCCAGCAGTTATGGGGTCGGGACAGGTAGCGAGACCCAGTACTTC
D: TRBD2; J: TRBJ2-1; V: TRBV29-1; size: .; CDR3: CSFRTSGGALPYNEQFF; DNA: TGCAGCTTCCGGACTAGCGGGGGGGCCCTTCCCTACAATGAGCAGTTCTTC
D: TRBD1; J: TRBJ2-3; V: TRBV29-1; size: .; CDR3: CSVDRGLTDTQYF; DNA: TGCAGCGTTGACAGGGGGCTGACAGATACGCAGTATTTT
D: .; J: TRBJ1-1; V: TRBV29-1; size: once; CDR3: CSVEDRAPEAFF; DNA: TGCAGCGTTGAAGACAGGGCCCCTGAAGCTTTCTTT
D: .; J: TRBJ2-3; V: TRBV5-1; size: .; CDR3: CASSLGQSTDTQYF; DNA: TGCGCCAGCAGCTTGGGACAGAGCACAGATACGCAGTATTTT
D: TRBD2; J: TRBJ2-2; V: TRBV19; size: .; CDR3: CASSTTSGTGELFF; DNA: TGTGCCAGTAGTACCACTAGCGGTACCGGGGAGCTGTTTTTT
D: TRBD1; J: TRBJ2-5; V: TRBV3-1/TRBV3-2; size: .; CDR3: CASSPLTLTGEETQYF; DNA: TGTGCCAGCAGCCCACTTACCCTGACAGGGGAAGAGACCCAGTACTTC
D: TRBD2; J: TRBJ2-3; V: TRBV2; size: .; CDR3: CASSEAGRGNTQYF; DNA: TGTGCCAGCAGTGAAGCAGGGAGGGGAAATACGCAGTATTTT
D: .; J: TRBJ2-3; V: TRBV5-1; size: .; CDR3: CASSLMGHTADTQYF; DNA: TGCGCCAGCAGCCTAATGGGACACACGGCAGATACGCAGTATTTT
D: .; J: TRBJ2-1; V: TRBV27; size: .; CDR3: CASSLSPGPHGDEQFF; DNA: TGTGCCAGCAGTTTATCCCCGGGTCCCCATGGCGATGAGCAGTTCTTC
D: .; J: TRBJ2-3; V: TRBV27; size: few; CDR3: CASKVASTDTQYF; DNA: TGTGCCAGCAAGGTAGCAAGCACAGATACGCAGTATTTT
D: TRBD1; J: TRBJ2-1; V: TRBV4-3; size: few; CDR3: CASSQETGNPYNEQFF; DNA: TGCGCCAGCAGCCAAGAGACAGGGAACCCCTACAATGAGCAGTTCTTC
D: .; J: TRBJ1-5; V: TRBV3-1/TRBV3-2; size: .; CDR3: CASSQDWYRETTMDQPQHF; DNA: TGTGCCAGCAGCCAAGATTGGTACAGGGAAACCACAATGGATCAGCCCCAGCATTTT
D: .; J: TRBJ1-3; V: TRBV7-2; size: .; CDR3: CASSLVMGSSGNTIYF; DNA: TGTGCCAGCAGCTTAGTGATGGGGAGCTCTGGAAACACCATATATTTT
D: TRBD2; J: TRBJ2-1; V: TRBV5-1; size: .; CDR3: CANRWTGGRGEQFF; DNA: TGCGCCAACCGATGGACTGGTGGGAGGGGTGAGCAGTTCTTC
D: .; J: TRBJ2-1; V: TRBV5-1; size: .; CDR3: CASSLAESSYNEQFF; DNA: TGCGCCAGCAGCTTAGCGGAAAGCTCCTACAATGAGCAGTTCTTC
D: .; J: TRBJ1-6; V: TRBV3-1/TRBV3-2; size: once; CDR3: CASLGRGSSPLHF; DNA: TGTGCCAGCCTCGGTCGCGGTTCTTCACCCCTCCACTTT